One and the same sample provided the 29 T cell receptor beta chains below, sequenced in a study of vaccination effects on CD4 cells after COVID-19. No cognate antigen is known for these TCRs. Produced via immunoSEQ multiplex PCR; TCRdb's table is partial and in-frame only. The table has more than 35,000 clones, approximately 70% seen once. ViraFEST used viral peptide pools to expand antigen-specific CD4+ T cells before sequencing. The culture ran for approximately 9 days before CD4+ T cells were isolated. Their SARS-CoV-2 infection, verified by PCR, occurred between March and December 2020. The sequencing here drew on CD4+ T cells from PBMCs cultured with a peptide pool, taken before COVID-19 vaccination. Receptors were obtained from a human donor who had a prior SARS-CoV-2 infection.

The chain is built from TRBV5-8 and TRBJ1-2; D is ambiguous. Germline V lookup: CDR1 SGHTS, CDR2 YDEGEE. This CDR3 contains 14 residues. Trimming cost V 4 bases and J 4 bases, with 14 bases left between them. The CDR3 nucleotides read TGTGCCAGCAGCAACTCCGGGAATATCTATGGCTACACCTTC. This codes for CASSNSGNIYGYTF.

The gene calls are TRBV4-2 and TRBJ2-7, with TRBD1 as a possible D gene (6 bases). The germline CDR1 and CDR2 sequences are LGHNA and YNFKEQ. This CDR3 spans 14 amino acids. The ends were cut back, 3 bases at V and 5 bases at J, with 14 bases in the middle. The CDR3 DNA sequence: TGTGCCAGCAGCCAGTCGAGCTGGGGGCACGAGCAGTACTTC. This codes for CASSQSSWGHEQYF.

The chain has TRBV7-8 and TRBJ1-6; D is ambiguous. This CDR3 spans 13 amino acids. Germline V gene data show CDR1 as SGHVS and CDR2 as FQNEAQ. The ends were cut back, 3 bases at V and 3 bases at J, with 3 bases in the middle. CDR3 protein: CASSFSYNSPLHF. The DNA of the CDR3 is TGTGCCAGCAGCTTTAGCTATAATTCACCCCTCCACTTT.

CDR3 sequence reads: CASRQQETQYF. The CDR3 DNA is TGTGCCAGTAGACAGCAAGAGACCCAGTACTTC. The chain employs TRBV19 and TRBJ2-5; D is ambiguous. From germline, CDR1 is LNHDA and CDR2 SQIVND (reference sequence). Trimming removed 6 bases at V and 2 bases at J, with 4 bases between. The CDR3 has 11 amino acids. The full variable domain, in which reference TRBV19 and TRBJ2-5 provide the parts outside the CDR3, is DGGITQSPKYLFRKEGQNVTLSCEQNLNHDAMYWYRQDPGQGLRLIYYSQIVNDFQKGDIAEGYSVSREKKESFPLTVTSAQKNPTAFYLCASRQQETQYFGPGTRLLVL.

V usage is TRBV27 and J usage is TRBJ2-2, with D maybe TRBD1 (6 bases). The CDR3 spans 17 residues. Per germline, CDR1 MNHEY and CDR2 SMNVEV (reference sequence). Trimming cost V 6 bases and J 4 bases, with 21 bases left between them. CDR3 region: CASSPSVGTWVTGELFF. CDR3 DNA: TGTGCCAGCAGCCCATCAGTAGGGACATGGGTCACCGGGGAGCTGTTTTTT.

The rearrangement links TRBV12-3 or TRBV12-4 to TRBJ1-5; maybe TRBD1 (5 bases). The CDR3 extends over 12 amino acids. V gave up 6 bases and J gave up 7 bases, with 10 bases separating them. As DNA, the CDR3 is TGTGCCAGCAGGGGGCGAAAGCAGCCCCAGCATTTT. Amino acids: CASRGRKQPQHF.

Only a few counts were recorded for this clone. In DNA form, the CDR3 reads TGTGCCAGCAGCCAAAATCCCTCCGCGGGTGAAAAACTGTTTTTT. It codes for CASSQNPSAGEKLFF. The chain employs TRBV14 and TRBJ1-4; D is undetermined. Germline CDR1 and CDR2: SGHDN and FVKESK. V dropped 2 bases and J dropped 7 bases, with 14 bases sitting between them. The CDR3 is 15 residues long.

V gene TRBV6-5 combines with J gene TRBJ2-3; no clear D gene. The germline V gene encodes CDR1 MNHEY and CDR2 SVGAGI. V was clipped by 0 bases and J by 3 bases, with 7 bases between them. The CDR3 has 14 residues. The CDR3 loop reads CASSYSPTTDTQYF. CDR3 sequence (DNA): TGTGCCAGCAGTTACTCCCCCACAACAGATACGCAGTATTTT.

The genes are TRBV18 and TRBJ1-6, with D tentatively TRBD1 (6 bases). The CDR3 has 15 amino acids. The V end was cut by 0 bases, the J end by 7 bases, with 10 bases between. Germline CDR1 is KGHSH and CDR2 is LQKENI. The CDR3 loop is CASSPPRGINSPLHF. The CDR3 DNA reads as TGTGCCAGCTCACCACCCAGGGGCATCAATTCACCCCTCCACTTT.

This chain uses TRBV27 with TRBJ1-4; D is uncertain. The CDR3 has 18 amino acids. Trimming took off 5 bases at V and 0 bases at J, with 19 bases between the two ends. Germline V CDR1 and CDR2: MNHEY, SMNVEV (reference sequence). CDR3 protein: CASSPSFRWTATNEKLFF. CDR3 nucleotides: TGTGCCAGCAGTCCCTCCTTTCGGTGGACTGCAACTAATGAAAAACTGTTTTTT. Full variable domain (outside the CDR3, taken from reference TRBV27 and TRBJ1-4): EAQVTQNPRYLITVTGKKLTVTCSQNMNHEYMSWYRQDPGLGLRQIYYSMNVEVTDKGDVPEGYKVSRKEKRNFPLILESPSPNQTSLYFCASSPSFRWTATNEKLFFGSGTQLSVL.

The chain uses TRBV9 and TRBJ2-7; D unresolved. In germline, CDR1 is SGDLS, CDR2 YYNGEE. Deletions cut 0 bases from V and 6 bases from J, with 10 bases between. This CDR3 is 13 amino acids long. The CDR3 DNA reads as TGTGCCAGCAGCGTAGGCCTATTGGGCGAGCAGTACTTC. Its protein product is CASSVGLLGEQYF. Drawing the rest from reference TRBV9 and TRBJ2-7, the complete variable domain is DSGVTQTPKHLITATGQRVTLRCSPRSGDLSVYWYQQSLDQGLQFLIQYYNGEERAKGNILERFSAQQFPDLHSELNLSSLELGDSALYFCASSVGLLGEQYFGPGTRLTVT.

The chain has TRBV12-3 or TRBV12-4 and TRBJ1-5; no definite D call. V was trimmed by 3 bases and J by 6 bases, leaving 6 bases between them. This CDR3 is 12 amino acids long. The CDR3 DNA reads TGTGCCAGCAGTTTTTGGGCTCAGCCCCAGCATTTT. Its translation: CASSFWAQPQHF.

V usage is TRBV7-9 and J usage is TRBJ1-2; 9 bases line up with TRBD1. In germline, CDR1 is SEHNR, CDR2 FQNEAQ (reference sequence). The CDR3 sequence is 15 residues long. Germline trimming cut 5 bases from V and 6 bases from J; bases unmatched to any gene: 10. The CDR3 loop is CASSPGGDRAHGYTF. CDR3 nucleotide sequence: TGTGCCAGCAGCCCAGGGGGGGACAGGGCACATGGCTACACCTTC. The whole variable domain, filled in from reference TRBV7-9 and TRBJ1-2, reads DTGVSQNPRHKITKRGQNVTFRCDPISEHNRLYWYRQTLGQGPEFLTYFQNEAQLEKSRLLSDRFSAERPKGSFSTLEIQRTEQGDSAMYLCASSPGGDRAHGYTFGSGTRLTVV.

This clone occurred a few times. The CDR3 coding sequence is TGTGCCAGTAGTATAAAGGACTGGGGAGGTGGCTACACCTTC. Translated: CASSIKDWGGGYTF. The chain has TRBV19 and TRBJ1-2; D unresolved. This CDR3 has 14 amino acids. V was pared by 2 bases and J by 7 bases, with 14 bases between. The germline gives CDR1 LNHDA, CDR2 SQIVND (reference sequence). Looking up the rest from reference TRBV19 and TRBJ1-2 gives the full variable domain: DGGITQSPKYLFRKEGQNVTLSCEQNLNHDAMYWYRQDPGQGLRLIYYSQIVNDFQKGDIAEGYSVSREKKESFPLTVTSAQKNPTAFYLCASSIKDWGGGYTFGSGTRLTVV.

The chain recombines TRBV13 with TRBJ2-3; possibly TRBD2 for D (5 bases). Germline loops: CDR1 PRHDT, CDR2 FYEKMQ (reference sequence). V was cut by 0 bases and J by 4 bases, with 8 bases left in between. The CDR3 extends over 14 amino acids. The chain's CDR3 is CASSLGTRADTQYF. Here the CDR3 DNA reads TGTGCCAGCAGCTTAGGGACGAGGGCAGATACGCAGTATTTT.

The chain recombines TRBV24-1 with TRBJ2-3, with a weak D call TRBD1 (5 bases). Germline CDR1 reads KGHDR; CDR2 reads SFDVKD. This CDR3 contains 16 residues. V lost 4 bases to trimming and J lost 1 base, with 14 bases between them. The CDR3, as DNA: TGTGCCACCAGTGACCCCCAGGGTCCCCGCACAGATACGCAGTATTTT. This encodes CATSDPQGPRTDTQYF.

This clone was recorded once. The rearrangement joins TRBV15 to TRBJ2-1; the D gene is possibly TRBD2 (6 bases). Germline lookup yields CDR1 LNHNV and CDR2 YYDKDF (reference sequence). The CDR3 covers 17 residues. V dropped 1 base and J dropped 5 bases, with 18 bases sitting between them. The CDR3 bases are TGTGCCACCAGCAGAGGCCCTGCCGGGAGAGGAGACAATGAGCAGTTCTTC. Encoded protein: CATSRGPAGRGDNEQFF.

The rearrangement uses TRBV5-6 and TRBJ2-2; D is perhaps TRBD2 (7 bases). The CDR3 consists of 15 residues. CDR1 and CDR2 (germline): SGHDT, YYEEEE. The V end lost 0 bases, the J end lost 6 bases, and 12 bases lay between the germline ends. DNA for the CDR3: TGTGCCAGCAGCTTGGCCCGGGGGGCCGCCGGGGAGCTGTTTTTT. It yields the protein CASSLARGAAGELFF.

The rearrangement joins TRBV11-2 to TRBJ2-7, with D possibly TRBD2 on 7 matching bases. V lost 1 base and J lost 6, with 10 bases in between. CDR3 length equals 13 residues. Germline V gene lookup returns CDR1 SGHAT and CDR2 FQNNGV. CDR3 residues: CASSLVRGGEQYF. CDR3 nucleotide sequence: TGTGCCAGCAGCTTAGTAAGGGGGGGCGAGCAGTACTTC. Based on the CDR3 plus reference TRBV11-2 and TRBJ2-7, the full variable domain is EAGVAQSPRYKIIEKRQSVAFWCNPISGHATLYWYQQILGQGPKLLIQFQNNGVVDDSQLPKDRFSAERLKGVDSTLKIQPAKLEDSAVYLCASSLVRGGEQYFGPGTRLTVT.

The genes are TRBV20-1 and TRBJ2-1; D is uncertain. The CDR3 extends over 13 amino acids. Trimming took off 3 bases at V and 5 bases at J, with 11 bases between the two ends. The germline CDR1 and CDR2 sequences are DFQATT and SNEGSKA (reference sequence). The CDR3 protein is CSASWPEDNEQFF. In DNA, the CDR3 is TGCAGTGCTAGTTGGCCTGAGGACAATGAGCAGTTCTTC.

The chain uses TRBV18 and TRBJ2-1, with 14 positions matching TRBD2. The CDR3 extends over 19 amino acids. Germline assignment: CDR1 KGHSH and CDR2 LQKENI. V lost 5 bases to trimming and J lost 0 bases; unmatched junction nucleotides: 9. This chain's CDR3 is CASSTRLAGGTSSYNEQFF. CDR3 nucleotide sequence: TGTGCCAGCTCAACAAGACTAGCGGGGGGGACAAGCTCCTACAATGAGCAGTTCTTC.

The chain is built from TRBV7-9 and TRBJ1-2; D is ambiguous. Trimming shortened V by 0 bases and J by 3 bases, and 17 bases separated the two germline ends. There are 17 residues in the CDR3. The germline V gene has CDR1 SEHNR and CDR2 FQNEAQ (reference sequence). In DNA form, the CDR3 reads TGTGCCAGCAGCTTAGCGGCCCGGGTGCGGAGGGACTATGGCTACACCTTC. Translation gives CASSLAARVRRDYGYTF.

The chain is built from TRBV24-1 and TRBJ1-2; no clear D gene. Deletions cut 12 bases from V and 0 bases from J, with 13 bases between. This CDR3 has 13 amino acids. Per the germline V gene, CDR1 is KGHDR and CDR2 is SFDVKD. The CDR3 DNA follows: TGTGCCGCGGAAGGGTTCACTAACTATGGCTACACCTTC. It yields the protein CAAEGFTNYGYTF.

For this clone: At one end, the junction sequence differs from germline, possibly due to a read error. The chain joins TRBV7-7 to TRBJ2-1; D is uncertain. CDR3 length equals 14 residues. In germline, CDR1 is SSHAT, CDR2 FNYEAQ (reference sequence). The CDR3 DNA follows: TGTGCTAGCAGCTTATTGTCGGCTAGCAATGAGCAGTTCTTC. It codes for CASSLLSASNEQFF.

This chain connects TRBV24-1 to TRBJ2-2; tentative D call: TRBD1 (5 bases). This CDR3 spans 15 amino acids. Trimming left V 6 bases short and J 0 bases short, with 10 bases between. CDR1 KGHDR and CDR2 SFDVKD come from the germline V gene. CDR3 coding DNA: TGTGCCACCAGTCCGACAGAAACGAACACCGGGGAGCTGTTTTTT. This gives the protein CATSPTETNTGELFF.

This clone was counted once. The chain combines TRBV5-1 with TRBJ1-2; a weak D match, TRBD1 (6 bases). CDR3 length: 16 amino acids. The V gene lost 4 bases and the J gene lost 4 bases, with 20 bases spanning the gap. Looked up from germline, CDR1 is SGHRS and CDR2 is YFSETQ. CDR3 sequence (DNA): TGCGCCAGCAGCCTATCTACGGGGGGCTACGGCTATGGCTACACCTTC. It specifies CASSLSTGGYGYGYTF.

The rearrangement joins TRBV6-6 to TRBJ2-2, with TRBD2 identical over 7 bases. Germline CDR1 MNHNY, CDR2 SVGAGI (reference sequence). The CDR3 has 14 amino acids. The ends lost 7 bases at V and 1 base at J; junction bases unmatched: 3. The CDR3 loop reads CASKSGGNTGELFF. The CDR3 nucleotides are TGTGCCAGCAAGTCGGGAGGGAACACCGGGGAGCTGTTTTTT.

The V call is TRBV20-1, the J call TRBJ2-3; the match to TRBD2 covers 9 bases. Per the germline V gene, CDR1 is DFQATT and CDR2 is SNEGSKA (reference sequence). Unmatched junction bases numbered 6, after V lost 3 bases and J lost 5 bases. CDR3 length equals 14 residues. CDR3 residues: CSASRVAGEDTQYF. The CDR3 region has the DNA TGCAGTGCTAGTCGGGTAGCGGGGGAAGATACGCAGTATTTT.

The V and J genes are TRBV19 and TRBJ1-2; a possible D gene is TRBD1 (5 bases). Trimming took off 7 bases at V and 1 base at J, with 13 bases between the two ends. The CDR3 is made up of 14 amino acids. Germline lookup yields CDR1 LNHDA and CDR2 SQIVND (reference sequence). In DNA form, the CDR3 reads TGTGCCAGTACCGAACGGGGGGTTAACTATGGCTACACCTTC. Translation: CASTERGVNYGYTF.